Listed here are 20 T cell receptor beta chains from one sample, sequenced in a study of blood T cells in healthy people across ages. Primed by a sample-barcoded 5' primer and a J-beta primer mix, a second PCR proceeded for roughly 7 to 11 cycles. TCRdb re-called the 5' RACE reads through MiXCR, storing one row per CDR3 protein. The sample consists of over 950,000 distinct CDR3 sequences, around two fifths of them appearing once. Sequencing used blood. These TCRs come from a man aged 18 to 35 in good health.

Worth noting for this clonotype: At one end the junction does not follow the germline gene, possibly because of a read error. In nucleotides, the CDR3 is TGCAGTGTTAGAGATGGGGGCAGGCAAAGGATATCTGGGGCCAACGTCCTGACTTTC. This translates into CSVRDGGRQRISGANVLTF. This rearrangement joins TRBV20-1 to TRBJ2-6; a possible D gene is TRBD1 (6 bases). CDR1 and CDR2 from the germline V gene are DFQATT and SNEGSKA (reference sequence). The CDR3 length is 19 residues.

This chain connects TRBV20-1 to TRBJ2-3; D uncertain. Deletions cut 3 bases from V and 1 base from J, with 26 bases between. Germline V lookup: CDR1 DFQATT, CDR2 SNEGSKA (reference sequence). This CDR3 is built from 19 residues. The CDR3 reads CSASYWAEVPLGGTDTQYF. CDR3 coding DNA: TGCAGTGCTAGTTATTGGGCCGAGGTCCCCCTTGGTGGCACAGATACGCAGTATTTT.

This clonotype was detected a few times. The rearrangement uses TRBV6-4 and TRBJ2-3; D perhaps matches TRBD2 (6 bases). The germline V gene has CDR1 MRHNA and CDR2 SNTAGT. This CDR3 is 13 amino acids long. V was clipped by 8 bases and J by 5 bases, with 14 bases between them. The CDR3 DNA is TGTGCCAGCGCGGCGGGGCCTCTAGATACGCAGTATTTT. Its translation: CASAAGPLDTQYF.

This clonotype was observed a few times. The gene calls are TRBV7-9 and TRBJ2-7; 8 nucleotides match TRBD1. Germline CDR1 reads SEHNR; CDR2 reads FQNEAQ (reference sequence). The junction had 8 bases not matched to a gene; V was cut back by 3 bases and J by 4 bases. The CDR3 runs 15 residues. In DNA form, the CDR3 reads TGTGCCAGCAGCTTGGTTGGACAGGGTATATACGAGCAGTACTTC. This gives the protein CASSLVGQGIYEQYF. The entire variable domain, with the rest obtained from reference TRBV7-9 and TRBJ2-7, is as follows: DTGVSQNPRHKITKRGQNVTFRCDPISEHNRLYWYRQTLGQGPEFLTYFQNEAQLEKSRLLSDRFSAERPKGSFSTLEIQRTEQGDSAMYLCASSLVGQGIYEQYFGPGTRLTVT.

V gene TRBV4-3 combines with J gene TRBJ1-5, with D maybe TRBD1 (5 bases). Germline loops: CDR1 LGHNA, CDR2 YSLEER. This CDR3 is 20 amino acids long. The ends were cut back, 0 bases at V and 3 bases at J, with 24 bases in the middle. The CDR3 loop is CASSQDGPAAGKGFNQPQHF. The CDR3 DNA reads TGCGCCAGCAGCCAAGACGGGCCCGCAGCTGGAAAGGGGTTCAATCAGCCCCAGCATTTT.

The chain employs TRBV9 and TRBJ1-3, with D unresolved. There are 15 residues in the CDR3. Germline values: CDR1 SGDLS, CDR2 YYNGEE. V dropped 0 bases and J dropped 5 bases, with 12 bases sitting between them. CDR3 protein: CASSVAPRERNTIYF. The CDR3 DNA sequence: TGTGCCAGCAGCGTAGCCCCGCGCGAGAGAAACACCATATATTTT.

The chain carries TRBV4-2 and TRBJ2-1, with 12 bases identical to TRBD2. The germline V gene has CDR1 LGHNA and CDR2 YNFKEQ. There are 14 residues in the CDR3. J gave up 15 bases and V 1 base, and 7 bases lay outside the gene matches. CDR3: CASSQVLAGGPLFF. The CDR3 coding sequence is TGTGCCAGCAGCCAAGTCCTAGCGGGGGGGCCGTTGTTCTTC.

In this sample, this clonotype turned up a few times. The chain combines TRBV5-1 with TRBJ2-3, with D perhaps matching TRBD1 or TRBD2 (5 bases each). The CDR3 consists of 11 residues. The germline V and J ends were trimmed by 4 bases and 13 bases, with 13 bases remaining between them. The germline CDR1 and CDR2 sequences are SGHRS and YFSETQ. CDR3 residues: CASSPGTQEYF. In nucleotides, the CDR3 is TGCGCCAGCAGCCCCGGGACCCAGGAGTATTTT.

As regards this clonotype: This clone may be a read error of a much larger clone one base away. The rearrangement links TRBV29-1 to TRBJ2-5, with 9 bases matching TRBD1. Germline loops: CDR1 SQVTM, CDR2 ANQGSEA. This CDR3 is built from 14 residues. V was pared by 1 base and J by 3 bases, with 3 bases of the junction left unmatched. The CDR3 is CSVEGRDREETQYF. CDR3 bases: TGCAGCGTTGAAGGACGGGACAGGGAAGAGACCCAGTACTTC.

The chain carries TRBV4-2 and TRBJ2-3, with 10 bases lining up with TRBD2. This CDR3 region has 18 residues. J gave up 1 base and V 0 bases, and 7 bases lay outside the gene matches. Looked up from germline, CDR1 is LGHNA and CDR2 is YNFKEQ. The CDR3 sequence: CASSQDYTSGKRTDTQYF. CDR3 in DNA: TGTGCCAGCAGCCAAGATTATACTAGCGGGAAGCGCACAGATACGCAGTATTTT.

A remark on this clonotype: The junction does not match germline at one end; this may be a read error. The chain couples TRBV6-2 or TRBV6-3 to TRBJ2-4; D is possibly TRBD2 (5 bases). The assigned J gene may be wrong: the sequence end matches TRBJ2-5 better. This CDR3 spans 13 amino acids. The germline gives CDR1 MNHEY, CDR2 SVGEGT. The chain's CDR3 is CVSGGFFDGTQYF. CDR3 DNA: TGTGTCAGCGGAGGTTTTTTCGACGGGACCCAGTACTTC.

The chain employs TRBV7-9 and TRBJ2-4; 8 bases map to TRBD1. V was pared by 3 bases and J by 1 base, with 5 bases of the junction left unmatched. CDR3 length: 16 amino acids. CDR1 and CDR2 from the germline V gene are SEHNR and FQNEAQ (reference sequence). DNA for the CDR3: TGTGCCAGCAGCTTCCGGACAGGGAATGCCAAAAACATTCAGTACTTC. It encodes CASSFRTGNAKNIQYF.

This clonotype was detected only a few times. V and J are TRBV5-1 and TRBJ2-7, with 7 bases matching TRBD2. The CDR3 covers 14 residues. V was pared by 4 bases and J by 3 bases, with 7 bases of the junction left unmatched. Germline V gives CDR1 SGHRS, CDR2 YFSETQ. In nucleotides, the CDR3 is TGCGCCAGCAGCGAAACCGGGACTAACTACGAGCAGTACTTC. Protein sequence: CASSETGTNYEQYF.

The genes are TRBV29-1 and TRBJ2-3, with 7 bases fitting TRBD1. The germline V gene encodes CDR1 SQVTM and CDR2 ANQGSEA. The CDR3 has 13 residues. The V gene end was trimmed by 7 bases and the J gene end by 1 base; junction bases not matched to a gene: 5. DNA for the CDR3: TGCAGCGCACAGGGGCAGGGCACAGATACGCAGTATTTT. Its protein product is CSAQGQGTDTQYF.

This clonotype appeared a few times. The gene calls are TRBV10-3 and TRBJ1-1; no clear D. Germline CDR1 and CDR2: ENHRY and SYGVKD. The CDR3 length is 14 residues. V lost 2 bases and J lost 1, with 8 bases in between. The CDR3 coding sequence is TGTGCCATCAGTGAGAACAGCCGGAACACTGAAGCTTTCTTT. Translated: CAISENSRNTEAFF.

J is TRBJ2-1 and V is TRBV9; 10 nucleotides line up with TRBD2. V shed 0 bases and J 13 bases; nucleotides not matched to a gene: 10. Germline assignment: CDR1 SGDLS and CDR2 YYNGEE. The CDR3 has 15 amino acids. CDR3 amino acids: CASSVEGTSAETQFF. In DNA form, the CDR3 reads TGTGCCAGCAGCGTAGAGGGGACTAGCGCGGAGACCCAGTTCTTC.

The chain is built from TRBV9 and TRBJ2-3; D is tentatively TRBD1 or TRBD2 (5 bases each). Germline V gene sequence: CDR1 SGDLS, CDR2 YYNGEE. Trimming took off 3 bases at V and 2 bases at J, with 13 bases between the two ends. The CDR3 extends over 15 amino acids. For the CDR3, the DNA is TGTGCCAGCAGCGAACCGGGACGGAACACAGATACGCAGTATTTT. Translated, it gives CASSEPGRNTDTQYF.

About this clonotype itself: The junction does not match germline at one end; this may be a read error. The chain recombines TRBV3-1 with TRBJ2-5, with D tentatively TRBD2 (6 bases). The CDR3 has 16 residues. Germline values: CDR1 LGHDT, CDR2 YNNKEL (reference sequence). The CDR3 here is CASSQDGGLIQEAQYF. The CDR3 DNA follows: TGTGCCAGCAGCCAAGATGGTGGACTAATCCAAGAGGCCCAGTACTTC.

This rearrangement joins TRBV5-1 to TRBJ2-3; D may be TRBD1 (5 bases). Germline-derived CDR1 and CDR2 are SGHRS and YFSETQ. Trimming stripped 5 bases from V and 4 bases from J, with 14 bases between. The CDR3 loop spans 14 amino acids. CDR3 bases: TGCGCCAGCAGAGTGGGGCTAGATCCAGATACGCAGTATTTT. It is translated as CASRVGLDPDTQYF.

To note about this clonotype: Its ends do not fully match the called genes, so a read error is possible. The chain uses TRBV6-2 or TRBV6-3 and TRBJ2-5; no definite D call. The germline CDR1 and CDR2 sequences are MNHEY and SVGEGT. The CDR3 is 14 amino acids. In nucleotides, the CDR3 is TGCGCCAGCAGTTACTCCCTAGGTCCCAATGAGCAGTACTTC. This gives the protein CASSYSLGPNEQYF.